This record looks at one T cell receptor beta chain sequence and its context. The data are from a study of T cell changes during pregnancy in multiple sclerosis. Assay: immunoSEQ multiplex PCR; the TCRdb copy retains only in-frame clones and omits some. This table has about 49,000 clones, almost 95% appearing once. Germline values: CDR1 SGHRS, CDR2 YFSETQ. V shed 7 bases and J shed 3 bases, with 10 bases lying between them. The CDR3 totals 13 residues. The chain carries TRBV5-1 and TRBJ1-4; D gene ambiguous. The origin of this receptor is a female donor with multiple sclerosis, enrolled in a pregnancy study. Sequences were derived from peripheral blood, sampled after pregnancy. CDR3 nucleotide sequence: TGCGCCAGCCGGACTGGACCTAATGAAAAACTGTTTTTT. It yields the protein CASRTGPNEKLFF.